One and the same sample provided the 11 T cell receptor beta chains below, sequenced in a study of neoadjuvant anti-PD-1 for oral cavity cancer. Profiled with immunoSEQ multiplex PCR; TCRdb holds only in-frame clones, not every one. The table records just over 7,000 clones, less than 85% of them present only once. Sequenced here: PBMCs, sampled before nivolumab (anti-PD-1) treatment. These TCRs come from a person aged 40 to 85 with oral cavity squamous cell carcinoma.

The chain combines TRBV5-6 with TRBJ1-1; D remains unclear. Trimming removed 4 bases from V and 0 bases from J, with 7 bases in between. CDR3 length equals 13 residues. CDR1 is SGHDT, CDR2 YYEEEE, per germline. The CDR3 spells CASSRPVNTEAFF. Written as DNA, the CDR3 is TGTGCCAGCAGCCGTCCGGTGAACACTGAAGCTTTCTTT. Supplemented by reference TRBV5-6 and TRBJ1-1, the full variable domain reads DAGVTQSPTHLIKTRGQQVTLRCSPKSGHDTVSWYQQALGQGPQFIFQYYEEEERQRGNFPDRFSGHQFPNYSSELNVNALLLGDSALYLCASSRPVNTEAFFGQGTRLTVV.

The chain combines TRBV28 with TRBJ1-1; TRBD1 matches at 8 bases. Looked up from germline, CDR1 is MDHEN and CDR2 is SYDVKM. V lost 4 bases and J lost 1; bases outside the gene matches: 5. This CDR3 contains 15 residues. CDR3 sequence reads: CASSYDRGRNTEAFF. In DNA form, the CDR3 reads TGTGCCAGCAGTTACGACAGGGGCAGGAACACTGAAGCTTTCTTT.

A few counts support this clone. The J gene is TRBJ2-7, the V gene TRBV21-1; TRBD1 is the table's D call and was not checked against the DNA. TRBV21-1 is termed a pseudogene. The CDR3 consists of 12 residues. The CDR3 DNA sequence: TGTGCCAGCAGCGTAGACACCTACGAGCAGTACTTC. Residues: CASSVDTYEQYF.

This clone was counted only a few times. CDR3 sequence: CASSPAGQQNTEAFF. The CDR3, as DNA: TGTGCCAGCAGTCCCGCGGGGCAGCAGAACACTGAAGCTTTCTTT. The chain uses TRBV6-5 and TRBJ1-1; maybe TRBD1 (5 bases). CDR1 and CDR2 (germline): MNHEY, SVGAGI. There are 15 residues in the CDR3. V lost 5 bases and J 1 base, leaving 14 bases between the germline ends.

The genes are TRBV15 and TRBJ2-3; tentatively, D is TRBD1 (5 bases). Germline V gene sequence: CDR1 LNHNV, CDR2 YYDKDF (reference sequence). The CDR3 is 16 residues long. Trimming took off 0 bases at V and 5 bases at J, with 15 bases between the two ends. The CDR3: CATSRDRGQGRDTQYF. The CDR3 bases are TGTGCCACCAGCAGAGATAGGGGTCAGGGAAGAGATACGCAGTATTTT.

This chain joins TRBV19 and TRBJ1-3, with 8 positions matching TRBD1. Germline V gives CDR1 LNHDA, CDR2 SQIVND (reference sequence). With V trimmed by 7 bases and J by 0 bases, 5 bases remained unmatched. This CDR3 spans 15 amino acids. The DNA of the CDR3 is TGTGCCAGTATCCCGGACAGGGCCTCTGGAAACACCATATATTTT. This encodes CASIPDRASGNTIYF.

This chain links TRBV19 with TRBJ2-1, with TRBD1 matching over 7 bases. The CDR3 sequence is 14 residues long. Germline CDR1 LNHDA, CDR2 SQIVND (reference sequence). With V trimmed by 5 bases and J by 3 bases, 4 bases remained unmatched. CDR3 in amino acids: CASSSPGGYNEQFF. The DNA for the CDR3 is TGTGCCAGTAGTTCCCCAGGGGGCTACAATGAGCAGTTCTTC.

The rearrangement uses TRBV19 and TRBJ2-1; D remains ambiguous. The CDR3 contains 13 residues. CDR1 and CDR2 from the germline V gene are LNHDA and SQIVND (reference sequence). V was clipped by 2 bases and J by 9 bases, with 11 bases between them. DNA for the CDR3: TGTGCCAGTAGTATACAAACGAGCAGTGAGCAGTTCTTC. Translating gives CASSIQTSSEQFF.

This chain uses TRBV4-3 with TRBJ2-3; D might be TRBD1 (6 bases). This CDR3 has 13 amino acids. The V gene lost 5 bases and the J gene lost 10 bases, with 16 bases spanning the gap. The V gene's germline CDR1 is LGHNA and CDR2 YSLEER. DNA of the CDR3: TGCGCCAGCAGCATTAGGGGGTGGGATCCGCAGTATTTT. This gives the protein CASSIRGWDPQYF.

Notes on this clone: This CDR3 is also generated by other DNA sequences in the sample. The chain has TRBV7-9 and TRBJ1-2; D is ambiguous. This CDR3 region has 14 residues. In germline, CDR1 is SEHNR, CDR2 FQNEAQ (reference sequence). The V end lost 1 base, the J end lost 3 bases, and 9 bases lay between the germline ends. In DNA, the CDR3 is TGTGCCAGCAGCTTAGTGGTTCCAGACTATGGCTACACCTTC. Residues: CASSLVVPDYGYTF.

The rearrangement links TRBV5-8 to TRBJ1-3, with TRBD1 as a possible D gene (5 bases). The CDR3 is 15 residues long. Trimming cost V 2 bases and J 2 bases, with 11 bases left between them. The germline V gene encodes CDR1 SGHTS and CDR2 YDEGEE. As DNA, the CDR3 is TGTGCCAGCAGCTTTTGGGGGACGCCTGGAAACACCATATATTTT. Residues: CASSFWGTPGNTIYF.